Listed below are T cell receptor beta chains from one sample, sequenced in a study of T cell changes during pregnancy in multiple sclerosis. Profiling relied on immunoSEQ multiplex PCR, and the TCRdb table lists in-frame clones only, not all of them. The table lists about 44,000 clones, about 89% of them singletons. The specimen was CD4+ T cells from peripheral blood mononuclear cells, collected in the first trimester of pregnancy. These receptors all come from a female donor with multiple sclerosis, enrolled in a pregnancy study. Each CDR3 is given with its conserved first and last residue. Fields, in order: J gene, clone size, V gene, CDR3 length, CDR3 protein. Not all rows give a size; the values are once, few, many and, for expanded clones, a class.

TRBJ2-3,once,TRBV29-1,15,CTYTKGTGATDTQYF
TRBJ1-2,-,TRBV10-3,14,CAIRDKGGAEGYTF
TRBJ1-2,-,TRBV27,16,CASSLLGTQGRRGYTF
TRBJ2-1,-,TRBV5-1,12,CASSFASNEQFF
TRBJ2-5,-,TRBV18,15,CASSPSTGARETQYF
TRBJ1-3,-,TRBV30,15,CAWSVLGQTGNTIYF
TRBJ2-7,-,TRBV6-5,14,CASSRTVNSYEQYF
TRBJ1-1,-,TRBV18,13,CASSPAQNTEAFF
TRBJ2-1,-,TRBV5-1,15,CASSLGSGAYNEQFF
TRBJ2-2,once,TRBV19,11,CAVGNTGELFF
TRBJ1-4,-,TRBV5-1,16,CASSLAGDRANEKLFF
TRBJ2-6,once,TRBV5-5,15,CASSLGQAGANVLTF
TRBJ2-1,-,TRBV6-5,16,CASSYSIGTGGSEQFF
TRBJ2-2,-,TRBV4-2,14,CASSAGGNTGELFF
TRBJ1-2,-,TRBV29-1,11,CSSTDRGGYTF
TRBJ2-3,-,TRBV10-3,14,CATRTSGRIDTQYF
TRBJ2-1,-,TRBV6-1,13,CASKITGYNEQFF
TRBJ1-1,-,TRBV29-1,13,CSGEGGLNTEAFF
TRBJ1-2,-,TRBV6-6,13,CASNPASNYGYTF
TRBJ1-5,once,TRBV12-5,15,CASGPGVNSNQPQHF
TRBJ2-1,-,TRBV28,12,CASKGTGQRQFF
TRBJ2-1,-,TRBV29-1,14,CSVERLAGGGEQFF
TRBJ1-2,-,TRBV28,14,CASSSAGFTSGYTF
TRBJ2-7,-,TRBV9,15,CASSVSSSGKGEQYF
TRBJ2-3,-,TRBV5-1,14,CASSRSSPTDTQYF
TRBJ1-6,-,TRBV4-1,13,CASSPDWVSPLHF
TRBJ2-1,-,TRBV15,15,CATSRDKTRSGEQFF
TRBJ2-7,few,TRBV19,14,CASATRDRGLEQYF
TRBJ2-5,-,TRBV5-1,15,CASSSGQGAPETQYF
TRBJ2-7,-,TRBV19,15,CASSRDKSPTYEQYF
TRBJ1-2,-,TRBV28,15,CASSLSLGRGYGYTF
TRBJ2-7,once,TRBV6-1,15,CASSSPSGRSYEQYF
TRBJ1-2,-,TRBV7-9,11,CASSFLVGYTF
TRBJ2-5,-,TRBV2,15,CASPTDRGIKETQYF
TRBJ2-7,-,TRBV10-2,12,CASSVAGGQQYF
TRBJ2-1,-,TRBV19,18,CASSVGLAGYPAYNEQFF
TRBJ2-3,-,TRBV21-1,19,CASSLSLAGEQTRTDTQYF
TRBJ2-1,-,TRBV28,15,CASSFLAGANSEQFF
TRBJ1-5,-,TRBV28,16,CASSFQGIGGNQPQHF
TRBJ2-5,few,TRBV5-1,16,CASSPGQWGGSETQYF
TRBJ2-1,once,TRBV19,15,CASSDYPSSYNEQFF
TRBJ1-3,-,TRBV30,17,CASTHSVGGFSGNTIYF
TRBJ1-2,-,TRBV5-1,13,CASSSQGTAGYTF
TRBJ1-2,-,TRBV2,15,CASSERSDRVNRYTF
TRBJ2-1,-,TRBV28,14,CASLSAGLQNEQFF
TRBJ2-5,-,TRBV5-3,15,CARSLGQGTRETQYF
TRBJ2-3,-,TRBV18,17,CASSRSGQGADTDTQYF
TRBJ2-1,-,TRBV5-1,15,CASSPRGGTTGEQFF
TRBJ1-5,few,TRBV10-1,16,CASSSPRGAYNQPQHF
TRBJ2-1,-,TRBV13,14,CASSLAGAPFEQFF